The entry below describes one T cell receptor beta chain. The target antigen is unknown. The sample comes from a study of siplizumab effects on memory and regulatory T cells. General observations from the study: The authors could not assign a naive or memory phenotype to roughly 75-95% of proliferating CD4+ or CD8+ clones. Memory cells seemed less diverse than naive T cells, which seemed major alloresponse contributors. Of the alloreactive clones, only a minor fraction mapped to unstimulated subsets.

Measured with immunoSEQ multiplex PCR; TCRdb has only the in-frame clones, and not every one. This table holds 90,000 to 140,000 clones, about 92% found once. Germline V gene lookup returns CDR1 ENHRY and CDR2 SYGVKD. V dropped 3 bases and J dropped 4 bases, with 10 bases sitting between them. The CDR3 runs to 14 residues. The sequencing sample was made of CD4+ T cells sorted from blood. This clonotype was obtained from a human donor in good health. V usage is TRBV10-3 and J usage is TRBJ1-3; possible D gene TRBD1, 6 bases. CDR3 amino acids: CAISEQGSGNTIYF. Written as DNA, the CDR3 is TGTGCCATCAGTGAACAGGGTTCCGGAAACACCATATATTTT.